Sequencing of this T cell receptor beta chain was carried out in a study of OX40 agonist ivuxolimab in advanced cancers. Across the study: Patients were dosed with the agonistic anti-OX40 (CD134) antibody ivuxolimab.

Here immunoSEQ multiplex PCR was the method, and the copy in TCRdb shows in-frame clones only, minus some. The sample holds tens of thousands of clones; around 86% are singletons and the top ten take approximately 0.99%. V lost 3 bases to trimming and J lost 2 bases, with 13 bases between them. Germline CDR1 and CDR2: SEHNR and FQNEAQ (reference sequence). The CDR3 covers 15 residues. Points from the study as a whole: Some of the nonresponding patients also showed low levels of normalized T-cell clonal expansion.

A remark on this clone: Its antigen remains unknown.

The chain combines TRBV7-9 with TRBJ1-2; no definite D call. This clonotype originated in an adult with an advanced solid tumor such as melanoma, head and neck, liver or kidney cancer. Sequenced here: CD4+ or CD8+ T cells sorted from blood, sampled in a trial of the OX40 agonist ivuxolimab. The chain's CDR3 is CASSFQSIGNYGYTF. The CDR3 nucleotides read TGTGCCAGCAGCTTTCAGTCGATAGGGAACTATGGCTACACCTTC.